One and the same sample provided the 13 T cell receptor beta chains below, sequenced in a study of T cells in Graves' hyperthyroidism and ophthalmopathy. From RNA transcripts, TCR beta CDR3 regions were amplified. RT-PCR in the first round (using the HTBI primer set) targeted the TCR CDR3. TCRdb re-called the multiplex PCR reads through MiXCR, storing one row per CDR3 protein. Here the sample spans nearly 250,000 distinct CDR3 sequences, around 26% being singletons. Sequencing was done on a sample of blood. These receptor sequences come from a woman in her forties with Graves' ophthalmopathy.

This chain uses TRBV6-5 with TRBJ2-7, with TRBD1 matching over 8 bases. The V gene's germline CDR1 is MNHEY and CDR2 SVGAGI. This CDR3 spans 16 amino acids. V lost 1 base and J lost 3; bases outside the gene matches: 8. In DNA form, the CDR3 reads TGTGCCAGCAGTTACTTCCAGGGGGCCACCCGCTACGAGCAGTACTTC. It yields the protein CASSYFQGATRYEQYF.

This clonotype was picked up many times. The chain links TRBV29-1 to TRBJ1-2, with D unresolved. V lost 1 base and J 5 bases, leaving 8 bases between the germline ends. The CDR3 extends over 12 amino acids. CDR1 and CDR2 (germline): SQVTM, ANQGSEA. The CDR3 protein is CSVEGEPYGYTF. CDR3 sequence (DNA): TGCAGCGTTGAAGGAGAGCCTTATGGCTACACCTTC.

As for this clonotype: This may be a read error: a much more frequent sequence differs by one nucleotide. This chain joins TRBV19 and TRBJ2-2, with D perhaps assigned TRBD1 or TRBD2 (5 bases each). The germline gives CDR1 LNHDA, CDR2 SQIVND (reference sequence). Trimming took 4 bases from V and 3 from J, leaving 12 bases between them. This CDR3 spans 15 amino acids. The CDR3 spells CASSTPGTYTGELFF. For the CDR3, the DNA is TGTGCCAGTAGTACTCCCGGGACGTACACCGGGGAGCTGTTTTTT.

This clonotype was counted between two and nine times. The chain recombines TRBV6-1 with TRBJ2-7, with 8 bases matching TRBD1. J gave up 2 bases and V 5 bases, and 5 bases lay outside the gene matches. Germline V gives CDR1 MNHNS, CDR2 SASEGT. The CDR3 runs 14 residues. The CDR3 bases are TGTGCCAGCAGTCCAGTACAGGGGGCCTACGAGCAGTACTTC. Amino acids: CASSPVQGAYEQYF.

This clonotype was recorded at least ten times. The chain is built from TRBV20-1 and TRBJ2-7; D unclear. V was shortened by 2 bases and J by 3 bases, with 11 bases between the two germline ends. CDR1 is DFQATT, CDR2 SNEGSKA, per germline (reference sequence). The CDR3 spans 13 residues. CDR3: CSARQSVGYEQYF. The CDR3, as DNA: TGCAGTGCTAGACAGTCCGTAGGCTACGAGCAGTACTTC.

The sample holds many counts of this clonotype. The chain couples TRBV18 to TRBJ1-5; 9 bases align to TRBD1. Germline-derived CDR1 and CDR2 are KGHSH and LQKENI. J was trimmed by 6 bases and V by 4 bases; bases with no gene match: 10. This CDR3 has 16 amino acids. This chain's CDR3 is CASSRAQGAEGQPQHF. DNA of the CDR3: TGTGCCAGCTCACGGGCACAGGGGGCGGAGGGTCAGCCCCAGCATTTT.

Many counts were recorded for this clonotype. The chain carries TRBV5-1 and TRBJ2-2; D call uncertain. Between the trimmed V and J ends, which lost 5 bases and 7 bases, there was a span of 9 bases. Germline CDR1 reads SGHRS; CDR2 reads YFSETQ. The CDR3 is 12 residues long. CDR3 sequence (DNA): TGCGCCAGCAGGCCAGCAAGCGGGGAGCTGTTTTTT. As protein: CASRPASGELFF. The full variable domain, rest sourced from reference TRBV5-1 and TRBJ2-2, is KAGVTQTPRYLIKTRGQQVTLSCSPISGHRSVSWYQQTPGQGLQFLFEYFSETQRNKGNFPGRFSGRQFSNSRSEMNVSTLELGDSALYLCASRPASGELFFGEGSRLTVL.

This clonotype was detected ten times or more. The CDR3 loop reads CASTKKQRGYEQYF. CDR3 coding DNA: TGTGCCAGCACCAAAAAACAGAGGGGCTACGAGCAGTACTTC. V usage is TRBV2 and J usage is TRBJ2-7; D possibly matches TRBD1 or TRBD2 (5 bases each). Trimming left V 7 bases short and J 3 bases short, with 16 bases between. This CDR3 spans 14 amino acids. Per the germline V gene, CDR1 is SNHLY and CDR2 is FYNNEI.

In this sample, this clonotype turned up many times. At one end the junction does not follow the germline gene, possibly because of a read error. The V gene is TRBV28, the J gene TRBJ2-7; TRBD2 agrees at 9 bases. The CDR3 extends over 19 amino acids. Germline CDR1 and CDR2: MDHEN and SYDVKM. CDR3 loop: CASSPSFELAGLPSYERYF. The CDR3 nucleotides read TGTGCCAGCAGTCCCTCGTTTGAACTAGCGGGCCTCCCCTCCTACGAGCGGTACTTC.

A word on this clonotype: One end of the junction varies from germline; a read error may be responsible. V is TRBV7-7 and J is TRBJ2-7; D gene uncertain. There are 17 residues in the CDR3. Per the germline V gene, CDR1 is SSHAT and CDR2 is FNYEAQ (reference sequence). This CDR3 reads CASSLRCVQSAVHEQYF. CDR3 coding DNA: TGTGCTAGCAGCTTAAGGTGTGTGCAATCTGCGGTTCACGAGCAGTACTTC.

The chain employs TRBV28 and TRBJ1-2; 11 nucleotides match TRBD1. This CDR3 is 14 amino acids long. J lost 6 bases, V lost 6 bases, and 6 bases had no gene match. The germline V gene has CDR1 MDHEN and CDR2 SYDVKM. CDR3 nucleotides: TGTGCCAGCAGCCCCGGGACAGGGGGAAATGGCTACACCTTC. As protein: CASSPGTGGNGYTF.

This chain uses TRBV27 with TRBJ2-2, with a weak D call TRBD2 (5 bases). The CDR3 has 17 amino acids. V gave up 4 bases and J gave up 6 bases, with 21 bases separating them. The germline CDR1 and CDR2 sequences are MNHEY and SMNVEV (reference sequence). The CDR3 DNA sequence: TGTGCCAGCAGTTCCCACGGCGGTGGGAGTAACCCCGGGGAGCTGTTTTTT. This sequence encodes CASSSHGGGSNPGELFF.

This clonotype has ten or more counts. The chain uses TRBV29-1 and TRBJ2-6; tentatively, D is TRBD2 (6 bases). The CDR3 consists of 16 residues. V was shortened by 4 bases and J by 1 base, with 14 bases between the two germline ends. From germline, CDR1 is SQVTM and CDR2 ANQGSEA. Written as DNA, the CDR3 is TGCAGCGTTGTCCCTAGCGAACCTTCTGGGGCCAACGTCCTGACTTTC. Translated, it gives CSVVPSEPSGANVLTF.